Following are 32 T cell receptor beta chains from one sample sequenced in a study of T cells in Graves' hyperthyroidism and ophthalmopathy. There were TCR beta CDR3 regions amplified from RNA transcripts. In the first-round RT-PCR of the TCR CDR3, the HTBI primer set was used. TCRdb independently ran MiXCR on the multiplex PCR reads; one entry per CDR3 protein. The sample comprises fewer than 750,000 distinct CDR3 sequences, approximately 15% of which are singletons, and approximately 4.3% rests with the top ten. Source material: blood. These receptors were taken from a woman in her forties with Graves' ophthalmopathy.

In its sample, this clonotype was seen many times. V is TRBV28 and J is TRBJ2-7; 7 bases are a match to TRBD1. The CDR3 consists of 15 residues. Germline CDR1 and CDR2: MDHEN and SYDVKM. V was pared by 7 bases and J by 3 bases, with 12 bases of the junction left unmatched. The DNA of the CDR3 is TGTGCCAGCACTTACCCCGGGACAGACAACTACGAGCAGTACTTC. Protein product: CASTYPGTDNYEQYF.

The table lists this clonotype with many counts. The chain uses TRBV20-1 and TRBJ2-2, with 9 bases aligning to TRBD2. The trim removed 0 bases at V and 7 bases at J, leaving 9 bases unmatched. The CDR3 consists of 16 residues. CDR1 DFQATT and CDR2 SNEGSKA come from the germline V gene (reference sequence). The CDR3 sequence is CSARDLSGSSGGELFF. For the CDR3, the DNA is TGCAGTGCTAGAGACCTTAGCGGGAGTAGCGGCGGGGAGCTGTTTTTT.

The table lists this clonotype with many counts. A read error is possible here, since a much larger clone lies one base away. The chain carries TRBV28 and TRBJ2-2; D might be TRBD1 (6 bases). Per germline, CDR1 MDHEN and CDR2 SYDVKM. The CDR3 loop spans 13 amino acids. Trimming shortened V by 5 bases and J by 4 bases, and 8 bases separated the two germline ends. The CDR3 region has the DNA TGTGCCAGCAGTAGGGGGAGCACCGGGGAGCTGTTTTTT. Protein: CASSRGSTGELFF.

This clonotype was detected many times. The V gene is TRBV6-1, the J gene TRBJ2-7; D unclear. V lost 6 bases and J 6 bases, leaving 12 bases between the germline ends. Per germline, CDR1 MNHNS and CDR2 SASEGT. The CDR3 runs 12 residues. The CDR3 protein is CASSPHRSEQYF. DNA of the CDR3: TGTGCCAGCAGCCCCCATAGAAGCGAGCAGTACTTC.

The sample holds many counts of this clonotype. V gene TRBV19 combines with J gene TRBJ2-3; D is perhaps TRBD2 (5 bases). V was cut by 7 bases and J by 6 bases, with 20 bases left in between. Germline CDR1 reads LNHDA; CDR2 reads SQIVND (reference sequence). The CDR3 contains 15 residues. The CDR3 spells CASTATGYRSDTQYF. The CDR3 DNA follows: TGTGCCAGTACCGCCACGGGGTATAGGTCCGATACGCAGTATTTT.

This clonotype was seen at least ten times. This chain links TRBV12-3 or TRBV12-4 with TRBJ2-5; D unclear. V was shortened by 3 bases and J by 1 base, with 9 bases between the two germline ends. CDR3 length: 14 residues. CDR3 sequence reads: CASSFGQIQETQYF. CDR3 nucleotides: TGTGCCAGCAGTTTTGGCCAGATCCAAGAGACCCAGTACTTC.

This rearrangement joins TRBV6-1 to TRBJ2-5, with 7 bases lining up with TRBD2. The ends lost 5 bases at V and 5 bases at J; junction bases unmatched: 11. The CDR3 runs to 15 residues. Germline V CDR1 and CDR2: MNHNS, SASEGT. The CDR3 here is CASSPRAPGRETQYF. CDR3 DNA sequence: TGTGCCAGCAGTCCTCGGGCCCCCGGGAGGGAGACCCAGTACTTC.

The table lists this clonotype with a few counts. The CDR3 loop is CASSQQGIRRQPQHF. The CDR3 nucleotides read TGTGCCAGCAGCCAACAGGGGATTCGAAGGCAGCCCCAGCATTTT. The rearrangement joins TRBV6-2 or TRBV6-3 to TRBJ1-5; 7 bases map to TRBD1. Germline V lookup: CDR1 MNHEY, CDR2 SVGEGT. Trimming removed 6 bases from V and 7 bases from J; junction bases left unmatched: 12. CDR3 length: 15 amino acids.

This clonotype appeared many times. This chain uses TRBV28 with TRBJ2-5, with D possibly matching TRBD2 (6 bases). V lost 7 bases and J lost 2, with 14 bases in between. Germline CDR1 and CDR2: MDHEN and SYDVKM. This CDR3 has 14 residues. In DNA, the CDR3 is TGTGCCAGCAAGCCCTGGGAGGTTCAAGAGACCCAGTACTTC. Its protein is CASKPWEVQETQYF.

This chain links TRBV29-1 with TRBJ1-4; D unresolved. The CDR3 loop spans 14 amino acids. Trimming stripped 4 bases from V and 6 bases from J, with 15 bases between. Germline V CDR1 and CDR2: SQVTM, ANQGSEA. CDR3 protein: CSVGLHSTDEKLFF. CDR3 sequence (DNA): TGCAGCGTTGGTCTTCACAGCACGGATGAAAAACTGTTTTTT.

This clonotype was seen at least ten times. The V call is TRBV18, the J call TRBJ2-5; 9 positions match TRBD1. The germline CDR1 and CDR2 sequences are KGHSH and LQKENI. This CDR3 region has 16 residues. V was clipped by 5 bases and J by 3 bases; unmatched bases: 10. The CDR3 is CASSSPDRGGEETQYF. The CDR3 DNA follows: TGTGCCAGCTCATCCCCGGACAGGGGAGGGGAAGAGACCCAGTACTTC.

This clonotype was detected a few times. The chain recombines TRBV5-1 with TRBJ2-7, with 9 bases lining up with TRBD1. Germline CDR1 is SGHRS and CDR2 is YFSETQ. The trim removed 4 bases at V and 2 bases at J, leaving 7 bases unmatched. This CDR3 contains 15 residues. In DNA, the CDR3 is TGCGCCAGCAGCGGGGGGACAGGGAAAGCCTACGAGCAGTACTTC. Its protein is CASSGGTGKAYEQYF.

CDR3 sequence: CASSHAPGKGIGEQYF. The CDR3 nucleotides read TGTGCCAGCAGCCACGCGCCAGGGAAGGGAATCGGCGAGCAGTACTTC. V usage is TRBV14 and J usage is TRBJ2-7; tentatively, D is TRBD1 (5 bases). V dropped 3 bases and J dropped 6 bases, with 21 bases sitting between them. The germline V gene encodes CDR1 SGHDN and CDR2 FVKESK. The CDR3 contains 16 residues.

This clonotype was counted at least ten times. The J gene is TRBJ2-7, the V gene TRBV7-9, with D hard to call. The length of the CDR3 is 14 residues. V was cut by 1 base and J by 3 bases, with 10 bases left in between. Germline V gene lookup returns CDR1 SEHNR and CDR2 FQNEAQ (reference sequence). Here the CDR3 reads CASSLDGLDYEQYF. CDR3 nucleotide sequence: TGTGCCAGCAGCTTAGATGGATTGGACTACGAGCAGTACTTC.

In this sample, this clonotype turned up many times. The chain uses TRBV5-1 and TRBJ2-2; D unresolved. The germline V and J ends were trimmed by 4 bases and 6 bases, with 13 bases remaining between them. The CDR3 covers 14 residues. Looked up from germline, CDR1 is SGHRS and CDR2 is YFSETQ. Here the CDR3 DNA reads TGCGCCAGCAGCCCCCGCCTTGTCGCCGGGGAGCTGTTTTTT. Protein: CASSPRLVAGELFF. Using reference TRBV5-1 and TRBJ2-2 for the parts outside the CDR3, the full variable domain is KAGVTQTPRYLIKTRGQQVTLSCSPISGHRSVSWYQQTPGQGLQFLFEYFSETQRNKGNFPGRFSGRQFSNSRSEMNVSTLELGDSALYLCASSPRLVAGELFFGEGSRLTVL.

This clonotype showed up just a few times. The chain is built from TRBV5-6 and TRBJ1-5, with D possibly matching TRBD1 (6 bases). Germline values: CDR1 SGHDT, CDR2 YYEEEE. The CDR3 spans 14 residues. V was clipped by 4 bases and J by 4 bases, with 12 bases between them. This CDR3 reads CASSPRGWNQPQHF. CDR3 coding DNA: TGTGCCAGCAGCCCCAGGGGTTGGAATCAGCCCCAGCATTTT.

The table lists this clonotype with a few counts. The V gene is TRBV19, the J gene TRBJ1-5, with no clear D. Germline loops: CDR1 LNHDA, CDR2 SQIVND (reference sequence). The CDR3 is 12 residues long. V was clipped by 10 bases and J by 7 bases, with 14 bases between them. As DNA, the CDR3 is TGTGCCACCCGGTGGGGAGGCCAGCCCCAGCATTTT. Translating it yields CATRWGGQPQHF.

This clonotype was recorded at least ten times. This chain connects TRBV28 to TRBJ2-7; D is perhaps TRBD1 or TRBD2 (6 bases each). Germline V gene sequence: CDR1 MDHEN, CDR2 SYDVKM. V was shortened by 6 bases and J by 7 bases, with 16 bases between the two germline ends. This CDR3 region has 13 residues. CDR3 sequence: CASRPGLGAEQYF. The CDR3 bases are TGTGCCAGCAGGCCGGGACTGGGGGCAGAGCAGTACTTC.

This clonotype has more than one count but fewer than ten. This chain joins TRBV28 and TRBJ1-3; D gene ambiguous. The CDR3 has 15 amino acids. Germline-derived CDR1 and CDR2 are MDHEN and SYDVKM. The V and J ends lost 3 bases and 0 bases respectively, with 9 bases between them. The CDR3 reads CASSFRDISGNTIYF. DNA for the CDR3: TGTGCCAGCAGTTTTAGAGACATCTCTGGAAACACCATATATTTT.

In its sample, this clonotype was seen many times. The V gene is TRBV29-1, the J gene TRBJ1-1; 7 nucleotides match TRBD1. Trimming at V came to 6 bases and at J to 4 bases, leaving 14 bases not matched to a gene. Germline values: CDR1 SQVTM, CDR2 ANQGSEA. This CDR3 has 15 amino acids. CDR3 loop: CSVAGSGGSVTEAFF. CDR3 DNA sequence: TGCAGCGTGGCGGGGTCAGGGGGGAGCGTCACTGAAGCTTTCTTT.

This clonotype was recorded many times. V usage is TRBV24-1 and J usage is TRBJ1-5; TRBD1 aligns across 7 bases. V was clipped by 5 bases and J by 2 bases; unmatched bases: 2. The length of the CDR3 is 14 residues. The germline CDR1 and CDR2 sequences are KGHDR and SFDVKD. In DNA form, the CDR3 reads TGTGCCACCAGTGCCGGGACAGGCAATCAGCCCCAGCATTTT. Translating gives CATSAGTGNQPQHF.

This clonotype has just a few counts. As DNA, the CDR3 is TGTGCCACTCGAACGACAGGTATACCCCCCGAGCAGTACTTC. Translating it yields CATRTTGIPPEQYF. The rearrangement uses TRBV6-1 and TRBJ2-7; weak D call: TRBD1 (6 bases). The CDR3 length is 14 residues. V was clipped by 10 bases and J by 6 bases, with 22 bases between them. Per germline, CDR1 MNHNS and CDR2 SASEGT.

The J gene is TRBJ2-7, the V gene TRBV6-1; TRBD1 is a possible D gene (6 bases). This CDR3 has 18 residues. Trimming stripped 6 bases from V and 0 bases from J, with 24 bases between. Germline values: CDR1 MNHNS, CDR2 SASEGT. DNA of the CDR3: TGTGCCAGCAGGAACCTGGACAGTTCCCGACTAAGCTCCTACGAGCAGTACTTC. Its translation is CASRNLDSSRLSSYEQYF.

This clonotype has at least ten counts. The chain joins TRBV12-5 to TRBJ2-5, with D perhaps given as TRBD1 or TRBD2 (7 bases each). V lost 4 bases, J lost 2 bases, and 17 bases lay in between. Germline V gene data show CDR1 as LGHNT and CDR2 as FRNRAP. The CDR3 consists of 16 residues. Written as DNA, the CDR3 is TGTGCTAGTGGTTCGGCGTGGCAGGGGGGGCAAGAGACCCAGTACTTC. It specifies CASGSAWQGGQETQYF. Combining the CDR3 with reference TRBV12-5 and TRBJ2-5 gives the whole variable domain DARVTQTPRHKVTEMGQEVTMRCQPILGHNTVFWYRQTMMQGLELLAYFRNRAPLDDSGMPKDRFSAEMPDATLATLKIQPSEPRDSAVYFCASGSAWQGGQETQYFGPGTRLLVL.

This clonotype has a count of ten or more. The chain combines TRBV19 with TRBJ1-1; tentative D call: TRBD1 (5 bases). Trimming removed 7 bases from V and 3 bases from J, with 15 bases in between. Germline V CDR1 and CDR2: LNHDA, SQIVND (reference sequence). The CDR3 has 14 amino acids. The CDR3 reads CASTLQGGDTEAFF. DNA of the CDR3: TGTGCCAGTACCCTTCAGGGTGGGGACACTGAAGCTTTCTTT.

This clonotype has ten or more counts. The chain links TRBV12-3 or TRBV12-4 to TRBJ2-5; 7 positions agree with TRBD2. The V segment lost 5 bases and the J segment 6 bases; nucleotides outside the gene matches: 6. The CDR3 is made up of 13 amino acids. CDR3 in DNA: TGTGCCAGCAGTCCCGGGGGGTGGAAGACCCAGTACTTC. Protein sequence: CASSPGGWKTQYF.

Ten or more counts support this clonotype. V is TRBV30 and J is TRBJ2-7; TRBD2 matches at 8 bases. This CDR3 has 12 residues. V lost 4 bases, J lost 4 bases, and 3 bases stayed unmatched. CDR1 GTSNPN and CDR2 SVGIG come from the germline V gene (reference sequence). CDR3 in DNA: TGTGCCTGGAAACGGGAGGGGTACGAGCAGTACTTC. Amino acid sequence: CAWKREGYEQYF.

This clonotype was counted at least ten times. The chain couples TRBV27 to TRBJ2-7; D is perhaps TRBD2 (6 bases). The CDR3 runs 14 residues. Germline V lookup: CDR1 MNHEY, CDR2 SMNVEV (reference sequence). Between the trimmed V and J ends, which lost 5 bases and 7 bases, there was a span of 18 bases. CDR3 sequence: CASSPLGRPGEQYF. The CDR3 bases are TGTGCCAGCAGTCCCCTTGGGAGGCCGGGGGAGCAGTACTTC.

This clonotype was found a few times. The chain carries TRBV4-3 and TRBJ2-6; D perhaps matches TRBD1 (5 bases). V lost 3 bases and J lost 0, with 12 bases in between. The length of the CDR3 is 17 residues. Germline values: CDR1 LGHNA, CDR2 YSLEER. CDR3 amino acids: CASSHDTGFSGANVLTF. Here the CDR3 DNA reads TGCGCCAGCAGCCATGACACAGGTTTCTCTGGGGCCAACGTCCTGACTTTC.

Many counts were recorded for this clonotype. V and J are TRBV4-1 and TRBJ2-7; D gene unclear. Germline loops: CDR1 MGHRA, CDR2 YSYEKL. Trimming removed 1 base at V and 2 bases at J, with 12 bases between. The CDR3 spans 15 residues. The CDR3 region is CASSQGEYGTYEQYF. CDR3 nucleotide sequence: TGCGCCAGCAGCCAAGGGGAATATGGGACCTACGAGCAGTACTTC.

The gene calls are TRBV28 and TRBJ1-5; D unresolved. The length of the CDR3 is 13 residues. Trimming cost V 6 bases and J 6 bases, with 12 bases left between them. CDR1 is MDHEN and CDR2 is SYDVKM in the germline V gene. The CDR3 sequence is CASREGSTQPQHF. CDR3 nucleotide sequence: TGTGCCAGCAGAGAAGGGTCGACTCAGCCCCAGCATTTT.

This clonotype was found many times. The chain recombines TRBV28 with TRBJ2-7, with 7 positions matching TRBD1. Germline values: CDR1 MDHEN, CDR2 SYDVKM. J lost 3 bases, V lost 5 bases, and 1 base had no gene match. This CDR3 comprises 12 residues. Here the CDR3 reads CASSQGDYEQYF. The CDR3 DNA is TGTGCCAGCAGTCAGGGGGACTACGAGCAGTACTTC. The entire variable domain, with the rest obtained from reference TRBV28 and TRBJ2-7, is as follows: DVKVTQSSRYLVKRTGEKVFLECVQDMDHENMFWYRQDPGLGLRLIYFSYDVKMKEKGDIPEGYSVSREKKERFSLILESASTNQTSMYLCASSQGDYEQYFGPGTRLTVT.